This T cell receptor beta chain derives from a study of tumor and adjacent non-tumor tissue in lung cancer (dated by TCRdb to the late 2010s). Study-wide context: Of the cohort, over 9 patients had adenocarcinoma, 2 had squamous cell carcinoma and 1 had small cell lung cancer. The approximately 15 patients were aged about 31 to 80 years, included 10 men and 5 women, and had TNM stage I to III disease. In total, sequencing yielded 100 million to 150 million productive TCRbeta reads, which works out to an average of about 4 million reads per sample. The study compared bulk TCRbeta repertoires between lung tumor tissue and matched distant non-tumor lung tissue from fewer than 19 lung cancer patients. For each patient, one tumor sample and one normal lung sample were taken, giving some 33 paired specimens that underwent TCRbeta CDR3 sequencing.

Worth noting for this clonotype: No cognate antigen has been identified for it. Nothing much larger sits one base from this clone, and base qualities are not available.

The CDR3 goes from the cysteine to the phenylalanine over 12 residues. Only the CDR3 part of the read is kept: 36 bases, read in frame from the first base. V is clipped by 5 bases and J by 13 bases, and the sequence between their germline boundaries is 17 bases long. RNA was isolated from bulk unsorted tissue, and RNA quality was assessed with a NanoDrop ND-1000 and an Agilent 2100. The donors were newly diagnosed lung cancer patients admitted for thoracic surgery in China from August to November 2014 who had not received prior chemotherapy. Anyone who had undergone radiotherapy or chemotherapy before, or who had another cancer at the same time, was left out of the study. Surgical tissue pieces of roughly 1-2.2 cm3 were preserved in RNAlater solution and stored at -80 °C until use. The receptor library was made with multiplex PCR. Sequencing was carried out with an Illumina HiSeq 2500. TCRbeta libraries were constructed through three rounds of nested PCR with primers (Table S4) according to protocols modified from ARM-PCR. PCR products of 200-500 bp were gel-excised and purified with the QIAquick gel extraction kit before sequencing. Per the authors' processing: Reads were cleaned using Trimmomatic, were merged into complete CDR3 sequences using FLASH, and were assigned to V(D)J germline segments using MiTCR. VDJtools was used to compute clonal diversity as the inverse Simpson's index. In-frame sequences lacking a premature stop codon were counted as productive reads. The public reads were quality trimmed at Q25 with fastp and then assembled into clones with MiXCR by TCRdb, keeping productive beta chains. Rows are unified per CDR3 protein, each entry keeping the most common DNA and genes. These V and J calls rely on TCRdb rather than the paper's analysis. The table for this sample lists tens of thousands of distinct CDR3 sequences; roughly three fifths of them were counted only once. Of the sample, around 20% is held by the ten largest clones.

What the research found in general, with its limitations: Peripheral blood was not sequenced, so blood TCRbeta repertoires were not examined in the lung cancer patients of the study. TCR diversity (inverse Simpson) was significantly higher in tumor than in normal lung tissue (roughly 430 vs 170, P = 0.0075, Mann-Whitney U test). TCR diversity was significantly higher in younger patients, and higher tumor TCR diversity was associated with shorter overall and disease-free survival. The cohort had only about 16 patients, and the authors noted that larger samples and more detailed clinical data are needed. The top 100 clones accounted for a significantly larger cumulative portion of the repertoire in normal lung than in tumor tissue. Neither the sequencing platform nor unique molecular identifiers are mentioned in the methods.

The chain joins TRBV12-3 or TRBV12-4 to TRBJ1-1, and TRBD1 may be the D gene, going by 6 matching bases. The TCR was taken from a man aged 50-60 years with non-small cell lung cancer. Sequenced material: lung tumor tissue. The DNA is as follows: TGTGCCAGCAGTAGTCGGACAGCCGACAATTTCTTT. Its amino acids are CASSSRTADNFF.